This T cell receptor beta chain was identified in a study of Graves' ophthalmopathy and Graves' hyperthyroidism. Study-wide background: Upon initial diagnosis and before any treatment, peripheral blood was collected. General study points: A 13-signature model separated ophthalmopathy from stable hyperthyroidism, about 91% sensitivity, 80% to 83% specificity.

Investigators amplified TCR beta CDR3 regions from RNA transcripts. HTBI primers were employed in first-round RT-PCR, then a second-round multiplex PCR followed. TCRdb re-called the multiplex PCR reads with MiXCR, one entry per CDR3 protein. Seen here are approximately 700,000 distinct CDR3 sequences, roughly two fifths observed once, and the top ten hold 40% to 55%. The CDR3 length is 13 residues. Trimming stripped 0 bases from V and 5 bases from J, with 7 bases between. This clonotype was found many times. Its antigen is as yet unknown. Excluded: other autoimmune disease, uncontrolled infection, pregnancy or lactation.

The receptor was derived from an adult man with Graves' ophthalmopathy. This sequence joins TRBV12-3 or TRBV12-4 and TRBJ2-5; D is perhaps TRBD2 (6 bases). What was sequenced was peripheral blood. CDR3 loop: CASSLAEGETQYF. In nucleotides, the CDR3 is TGTGCCAGCAGTTTAGCGGAGGGGGAGACCCAGTACTTC.